Below, 17 T cell receptor beta chains from the same sample are listed, as sequenced in a study of blood T cell repertoires in COVID-19. Only in-frame clones appear in the TCRdb table, and some are missing; sequencing was by immunoSEQ multiplex PCR. The table records approximately 250,000 clones, roughly 86% of them present only once. Sequenced material: peripheral blood. The receptors shown here come from a man in his forties or fifties with active or convalescent COVID-19.

The chain has TRBV28 and TRBJ1-6, with 7 bases aligning to TRBD1. V trimming: 3 bases; J trimming: 3 bases; junction bases outside the gene matches: 2. The CDR3 is 15 residues long. From germline, CDR1 is MDHEN and CDR2 SYDVKM. The CDR3 nucleotides read TGTGCCAGCAGTTTCTCAGGGGGCTATAATTCACCCCTCCACTTT. It encodes CASSFSGGYNSPLHF. The whole variable domain, remainder taken from reference TRBV28 and TRBJ1-6, is DVKVTQSSRYLVKRTGEKVFLECVQDMDHENMFWYRQDPGLGLRLIYFSYDVKMKEKGDIPEGYSVSREKKERFSLILESASTNQTSMYLCASSFSGGYNSPLHFGNGTRLTVT.

The chain links TRBV7-3 to TRBJ2-3; 10 bases line up with TRBD1. V gave up 0 bases and J gave up 5 bases; unmatched junction bases: 14. Germline CDR1 SGHTA, CDR2 FQGTGA. There are 19 residues in the CDR3. As DNA, the CDR3 is TGTGCCAGCAGCTTAACGGGACCGACGACAGGGGGCGCCGGAGATACGCAGTATTTT. This gives the protein CASSLTGPTTGGAGDTQYF.

The chain has TRBV28 and TRBJ1-4; no definite D call. Per the germline V gene, CDR1 is MDHEN and CDR2 is SYDVKM. The CDR3 is 12 residues long. With 1 base removed from V and 7 bases from J, the gap between germline ends came to 4 bases. CDR3 nucleotides: TGTGCCAGCAGTTTATTCATTGAAAAACTGTTTTTT. Translating gives CASSLFIEKLFF.

The chain joins TRBV6-6 to TRBJ2-7, with TRBD2 identical over 11 bases. CDR3 size: 14 residues. Per the germline V gene, CDR1 is MNHNY and CDR2 is SVGAGI (reference sequence). Trimming cost V 2 bases and J 5 bases; bases outside gene matches: 2. The CDR3 loop is CASSYGSGRDEQYF. In DNA, the CDR3 is TGTGCCAGCAGTTACGGTAGCGGGAGGGACGAGCAGTACTTC.

This clone was detected only a few times. The chain recombines TRBV2 with TRBJ1-2; 8 bases agree with TRBD1. Looked up from germline, CDR1 is SNHLY and CDR2 is FYNNEI. The CDR3 consists of 12 residues. J gave up 7 bases and V 6 bases, and 4 bases lay outside the gene matches. This CDR3 is CASSGQGSGYTF. The CDR3 nucleotides read TGTGCCAGCAGCGGACAGGGATCTGGCTACACCTTC.

The chain joins TRBV18 to TRBJ2-1; 9 nucleotides line up with TRBD2. CDR1 and CDR2 (germline): KGHSH, LQKENI. Trimming removed 0 bases from V and 7 bases from J; junction bases left unmatched: 7. This CDR3 is built from 16 residues. The CDR3 DNA reads TGTGCCAGCTCACCACCGGCGGGGGGGAGTGTTAATGAGCAGTTCTTC. Its protein product is CASSPPAGGSVNEQFF. The full variable domain, rest sourced from reference TRBV18 and TRBJ2-1, is NAGVMQNPRHLVRRRGQEARLRCSPMKGHSHVYWYRQLPEEGLKFMVYLQKENIIDESGMPKERFSAEFPKEGPSILRIQQVVRGDSAAYFCASSPPAGGSVNEQFFGPGTRLTVL.

The V call is TRBV4-1, the J call TRBJ2-7, with 9 nucleotides matching TRBD2. The CDR3 covers 15 residues. Germline V lookup: CDR1 MGHRA, CDR2 YSYEKL. Trimming cost V 0 bases and J 3 bases; bases outside gene matches: 3. The CDR3 region is CASSQDRRGGYEQYF. The CDR3 coding sequence is TGCGCCAGCAGCCAAGATCGGCGGGGGGGCTACGAGCAGTACTTC.

This clone was found once. V and J are TRBV24-1 and TRBJ2-7; 9 nucleotides align to TRBD2. The CDR3 extends over 15 amino acids. Germline trimming cut 9 bases from V and 1 base from J; bases unmatched to any gene: 9. Germline V gene lookup returns CDR1 KGHDR and CDR2 SFDVKD. CDR3 residues: CATAAGGQKSYEQYF. CDR3 bases: TGTGCCACCGCTGCGGGGGGGCAAAAATCCTACGAGCAGTACTTC.

The rearrangement uses TRBV10-3 and TRBJ1-5; D not certain. Germline CDR1 reads ENHRY; CDR2 reads SYGVKD. This CDR3 contains 15 residues. The V and J ends lost 3 bases and 1 base respectively, with 10 bases between them. For the CDR3, the DNA is TGTGCCATCAGTGAAGGGAGAATAAGCAATCAGCCCCAGCATTTT. This codes for CAISEGRISNQPQHF.

This chain connects TRBV6-1 to TRBJ2-7, with D possibly matching TRBD1 (6 bases). Germline lookup yields CDR1 MNHNS and CDR2 SASEGT. Trimming removed 4 bases from V and 3 bases from J, with 19 bases in between. CDR3 length: 16 amino acids. CDR3 sequence (DNA): TGTGCCAGCAGTGTAAGCATACAGGGCCCAATCTACGAGCAGTACTTC. Translation gives CASSVSIQGPIYEQYF.

This rearrangement joins TRBV18 to TRBJ1-2; 7 nucleotides line up with TRBD1. The V and J ends lost 6 bases and 7 bases, in that order; junction bases with no gene match: 8. The CDR3 sequence is 13 residues long. Germline V gives CDR1 KGHSH, CDR2 LQKENI. The CDR3: CASSARGSSGYTF. The CDR3 DNA reads TGTGCCAGCTCCGCCAGGGGGTCGAGTGGCTACACCTTC.

The gene calls are TRBV4-2 and TRBJ2-3; D remains unclear. The germline CDR1 and CDR2 sequences are LGHNA and YNFKEQ. The CDR3 runs to 16 residues. V was shortened by 0 bases and J by 4 bases, with 14 bases between the two germline ends. The CDR3 reads CASSQEALAVADTQYF. The CDR3 DNA is TGTGCCAGCAGCCAAGAGGCGTTGGCGGTGGCAGATACGCAGTATTTT.

The V gene is TRBV19, the J gene TRBJ1-2; D might be TRBD1 (5 bases). V shed 7 bases and J shed 5 bases, with 11 bases lying between them. This CDR3 region has 12 residues. Germline V gene sequence: CDR1 LNHDA, CDR2 SQIVND (reference sequence). CDR3 loop: CASTPDTYGYTF. In nucleotides, the CDR3 is TGTGCCAGTACCCCGGACACTTATGGCTACACCTTC.

This sequence joins TRBV2 and TRBJ1-5; D call uncertain. The V end was cut by 0 bases, the J end by 3 bases, with 9 bases between. This CDR3 is 15 amino acids long. The germline V gene encodes CDR1 SNHLY and CDR2 FYNNEI. The CDR3 DNA is TGTGCCAGCAGTGAAGCTCCGCTAGCCAATCAGCCCCAGCATTTT. This gives the protein CASSEAPLANQPQHF. Using reference TRBV2 and TRBJ1-5 for the parts outside the CDR3, the full variable domain is EPEVTQTPSHQVTQMGQEVILRCVPISNHLYFYWYRQILGQKVEFLVSFYNNEISEKSEIFDDQFSVERPDGSNFTLKIRSTKLEDSAMYFCASSEAPLANQPQHFGDGTRLSIL.

The chain uses TRBV19 and TRBJ1-2; 9 nucleotides match TRBD1. Germline V gene data show CDR1 as LNHDA and CDR2 as SQIVND (reference sequence). There are 14 residues in the CDR3. The V and J ends lost 5 bases and 4 bases, in that order; junction bases with no gene match: 5. The CDR3 coding sequence is TGTGCCAGTAGTGAGACGGGACAGGGCTATGGCTACACCTTC. Protein sequence: CASSETGQGYGYTF.

This chain joins TRBV30 and TRBJ1-6, with 10 bases lining up with TRBD1. This CDR3 is 15 amino acids long. V lost 5 bases to trimming and J lost 8 bases; unmatched junction nucleotides: 9. Germline CDR1 reads GTSNPN; CDR2 reads SVGIG (reference sequence). CDR3 in amino acids: CAWSRAGTGDSPLHF. Written as DNA, the CDR3 is TGTGCCTGGTCACGCGCCGGGACAGGGGATTCACCCCTCCACTTT. The variable domain in full, completed from reference TRBV30 and TRBJ1-6, reads SQTIHQWPATLVQPVGSPLSLECTVEGTSNPNLYWYRQAAGRGLQLLFYSVGIGQISSEVPQNLSASRPQDRQFILSSKKLLLSDSGFYLCAWSRAGTGDSPLHFGNGTRLTVT.

The J gene is TRBJ2-4, the V gene TRBV7-3; no definite D call. The germline CDR1 and CDR2 sequences are SGHTA and FQGTGA. This CDR3 comprises 15 residues. Trimming stripped 5 bases from V and 7 bases from J, with 18 bases between. CDR3 nucleotide sequence: TGTGCCAGCAGCCCTGAGCCAGGCGATCCCAACATTCAGTACTTC. Its translation is CASSPEPGDPNIQYF.